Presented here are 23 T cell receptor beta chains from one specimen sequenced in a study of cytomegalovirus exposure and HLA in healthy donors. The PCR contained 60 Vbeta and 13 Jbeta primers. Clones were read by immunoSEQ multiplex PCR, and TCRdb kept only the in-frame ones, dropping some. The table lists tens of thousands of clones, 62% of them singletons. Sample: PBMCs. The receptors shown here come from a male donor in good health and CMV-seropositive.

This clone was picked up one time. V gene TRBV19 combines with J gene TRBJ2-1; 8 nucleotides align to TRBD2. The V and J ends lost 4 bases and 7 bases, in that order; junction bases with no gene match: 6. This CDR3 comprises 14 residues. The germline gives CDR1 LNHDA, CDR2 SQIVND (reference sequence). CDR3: CASSTLAGLNEQFF. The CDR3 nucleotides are TGTGCCAGTAGTACGTTAGCGGGGCTGAATGAGCAGTTCTTC.

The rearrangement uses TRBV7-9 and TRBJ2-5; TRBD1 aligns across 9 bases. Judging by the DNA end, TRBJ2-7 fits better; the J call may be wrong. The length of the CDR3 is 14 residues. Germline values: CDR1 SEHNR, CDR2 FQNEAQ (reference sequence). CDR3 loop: CASSSGTGPYEQYF. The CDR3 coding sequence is TGTGCCAGCAGCTCTGGGACAGGGCCCTACGAGCAGTACTTC.

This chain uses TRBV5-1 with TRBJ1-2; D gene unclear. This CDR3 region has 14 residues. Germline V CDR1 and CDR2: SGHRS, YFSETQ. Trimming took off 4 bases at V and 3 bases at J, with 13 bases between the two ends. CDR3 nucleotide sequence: TGCGCCAGCAGCCCGAGTACAGTGGACTATGGCTACACCTTC. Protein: CASSPSTVDYGYTF.

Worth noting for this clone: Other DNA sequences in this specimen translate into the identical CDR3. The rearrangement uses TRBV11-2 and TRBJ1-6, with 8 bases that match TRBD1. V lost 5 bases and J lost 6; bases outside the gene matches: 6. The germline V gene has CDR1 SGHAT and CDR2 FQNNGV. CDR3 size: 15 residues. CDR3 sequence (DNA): TGTGCCAGCAGCCCCCGGACAGGGATTAATTCACCCCTCCACTTT. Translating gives CASSPRTGINSPLHF.

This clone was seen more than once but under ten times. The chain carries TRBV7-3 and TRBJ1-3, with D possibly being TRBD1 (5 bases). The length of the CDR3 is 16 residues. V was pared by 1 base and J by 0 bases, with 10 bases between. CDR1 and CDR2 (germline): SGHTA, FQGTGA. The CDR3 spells CASSLRGRASGNTIYF. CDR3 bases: TGTGCCAGCAGCTTAAGAGGCAGGGCCTCTGGAAACACCATATATTTT.

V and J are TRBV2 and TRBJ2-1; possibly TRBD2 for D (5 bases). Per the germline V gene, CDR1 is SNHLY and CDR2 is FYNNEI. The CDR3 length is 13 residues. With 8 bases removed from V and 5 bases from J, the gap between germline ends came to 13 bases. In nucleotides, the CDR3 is TGTGCCAGCTACCCGGGGTCCCACAATGAGCAGTTCTTC. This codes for CASYPGSHNEQFF.

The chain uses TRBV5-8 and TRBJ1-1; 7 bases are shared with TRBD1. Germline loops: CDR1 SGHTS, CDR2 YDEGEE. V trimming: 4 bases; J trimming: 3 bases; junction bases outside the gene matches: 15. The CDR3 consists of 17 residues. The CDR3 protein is CASSRSATGRLDTEAFF. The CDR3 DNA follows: TGTGCCAGCAGCCGTTCCGCGACAGGGAGGCTAGACACTGAAGCTTTCTTT.

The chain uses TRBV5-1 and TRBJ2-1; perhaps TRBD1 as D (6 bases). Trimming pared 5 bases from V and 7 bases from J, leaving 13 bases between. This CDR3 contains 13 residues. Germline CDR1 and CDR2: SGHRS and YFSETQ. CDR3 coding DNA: TGCGCCAGCAGGGGGGCGAGGCCGAATGAGCAGTTCTTC. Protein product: CASRGARPNEQFF.

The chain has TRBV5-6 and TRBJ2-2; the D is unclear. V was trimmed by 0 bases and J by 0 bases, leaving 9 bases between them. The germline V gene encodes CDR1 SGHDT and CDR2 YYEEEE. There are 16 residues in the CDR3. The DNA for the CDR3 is TGTGCCAGCAGCTTGGGACGGAGATCGAACACCGGGGAGCTGTTTTTT. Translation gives CASSLGRRSNTGELFF. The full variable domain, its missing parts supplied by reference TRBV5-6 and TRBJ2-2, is DAGVTQSPTHLIKTRGQQVTLRCSPKSGHDTVSWYQQALGQGPQFIFQYYEEEERQRGNFPDRFSGHQFPNYSSELNVNALLLGDSALYLCASSLGRRSNTGELFFGEGSRLTVL.

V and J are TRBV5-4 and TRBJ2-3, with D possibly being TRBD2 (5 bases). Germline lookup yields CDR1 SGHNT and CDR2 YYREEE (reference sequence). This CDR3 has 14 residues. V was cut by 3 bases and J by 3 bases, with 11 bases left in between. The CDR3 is CASSSGLETDTQYF. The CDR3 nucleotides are TGTGCCAGCAGCTCCGGACTGGAAACAGATACGCAGTATTTT.

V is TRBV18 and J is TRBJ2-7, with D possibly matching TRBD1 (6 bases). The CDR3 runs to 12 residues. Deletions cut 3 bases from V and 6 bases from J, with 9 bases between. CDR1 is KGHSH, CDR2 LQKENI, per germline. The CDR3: CASSPDRGEQYF. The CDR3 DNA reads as TGTGCCAGCTCACCGGACAGAGGCGAGCAGTACTTC.

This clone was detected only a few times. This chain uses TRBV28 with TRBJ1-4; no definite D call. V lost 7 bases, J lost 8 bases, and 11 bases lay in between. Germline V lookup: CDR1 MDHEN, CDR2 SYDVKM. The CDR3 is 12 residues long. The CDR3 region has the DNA TGTGCCAGCAACCTACTAGGGGAAAAACTGTTTTTT. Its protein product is CASNLLGEKLFF.

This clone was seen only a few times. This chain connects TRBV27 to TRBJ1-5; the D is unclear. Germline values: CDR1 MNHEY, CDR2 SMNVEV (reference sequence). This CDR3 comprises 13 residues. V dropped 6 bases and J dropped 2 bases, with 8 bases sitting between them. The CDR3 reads CASRGLGNQPQHF. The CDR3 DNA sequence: TGTGCCAGCAGGGGCCTGGGCAATCAGCCCCAGCATTTT.

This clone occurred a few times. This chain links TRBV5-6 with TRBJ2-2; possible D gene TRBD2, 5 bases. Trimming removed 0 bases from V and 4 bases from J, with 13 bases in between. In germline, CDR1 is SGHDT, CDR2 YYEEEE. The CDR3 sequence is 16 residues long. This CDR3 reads CASSLVGGQFTGELFF. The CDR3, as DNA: TGTGCCAGCAGCTTGGTCGGCGGGCAGTTCACCGGGGAGCTGTTTTTT.

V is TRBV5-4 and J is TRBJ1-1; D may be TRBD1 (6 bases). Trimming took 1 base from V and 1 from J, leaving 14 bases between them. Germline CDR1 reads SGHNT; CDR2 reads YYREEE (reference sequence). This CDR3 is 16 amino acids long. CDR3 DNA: TGTGCCAGCAGCTTGCCTGGGACATTTGGGAACACTGAAGCTTTCTTT. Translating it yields CASSLPGTFGNTEAFF.

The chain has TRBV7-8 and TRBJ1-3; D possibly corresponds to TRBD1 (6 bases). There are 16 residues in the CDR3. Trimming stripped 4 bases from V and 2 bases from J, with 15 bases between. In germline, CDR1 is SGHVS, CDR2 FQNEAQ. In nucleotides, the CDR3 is TGTGCCAGCAGCTCGAACCTCGGACAGACTGGAAACACCATATATTTT. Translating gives CASSSNLGQTGNTIYF. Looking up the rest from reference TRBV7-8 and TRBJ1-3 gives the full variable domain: GAGVSQSPRYKVAKRGQDVALRCDPISGHVSLFWYQQALGQGPEFLTYFQNEAQLDKSGLPSDRFFAERPEGSVSTLKIQRTQQEDSAVYLCASSSNLGQTGNTIYFGEGSWLTVV.

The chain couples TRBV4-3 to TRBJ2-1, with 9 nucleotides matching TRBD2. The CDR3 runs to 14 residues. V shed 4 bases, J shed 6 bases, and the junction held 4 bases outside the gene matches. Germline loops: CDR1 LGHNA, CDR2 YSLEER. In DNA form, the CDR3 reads TGCGCCAGCAGCCTAGCGGGAGTTGCCAATGAGCAGTTCTTC. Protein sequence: CASSLAGVANEQFF.

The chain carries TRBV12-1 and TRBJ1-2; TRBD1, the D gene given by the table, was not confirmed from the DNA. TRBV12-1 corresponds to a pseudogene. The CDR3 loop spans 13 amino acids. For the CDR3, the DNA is TGTGCCAGCAGCTTCTTCGCAGGGAACGGCTACACCTTC. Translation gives CASSFFAGNGYTF.

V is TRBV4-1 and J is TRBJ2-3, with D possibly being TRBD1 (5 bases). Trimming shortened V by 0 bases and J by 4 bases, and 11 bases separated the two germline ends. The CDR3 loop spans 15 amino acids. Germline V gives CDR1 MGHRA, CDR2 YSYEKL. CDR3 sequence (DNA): TGCGCCAGCAGCCAAGAAGAGCAGGGATCAGATACGCAGTATTTT. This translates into CASSQEEQGSDTQYF.

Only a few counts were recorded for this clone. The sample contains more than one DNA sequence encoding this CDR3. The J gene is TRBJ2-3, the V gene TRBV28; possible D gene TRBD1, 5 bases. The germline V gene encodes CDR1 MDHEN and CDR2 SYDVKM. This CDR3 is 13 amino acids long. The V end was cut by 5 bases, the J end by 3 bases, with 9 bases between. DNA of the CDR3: TGTGCCAGCAGTACCCCAGGGACAGATACGCAGTATTTT. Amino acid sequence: CASSTPGTDTQYF. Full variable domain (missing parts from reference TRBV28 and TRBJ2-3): DVKVTQSSRYLVKRTGEKVFLECVQDMDHENMFWYRQDPGLGLRLIYFSYDVKMKEKGDIPEGYSVSREKKERFSLILESASTNQTSMYLCASSTPGTDTQYFGPGTRLTVL.

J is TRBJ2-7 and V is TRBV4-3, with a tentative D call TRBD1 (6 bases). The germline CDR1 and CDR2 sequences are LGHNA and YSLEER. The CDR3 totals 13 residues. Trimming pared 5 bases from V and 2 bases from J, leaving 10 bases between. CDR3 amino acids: CASSLQGPYEQYF. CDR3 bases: TGCGCCAGCAGCTTACAGGGTCCCTACGAGCAGTACTTC.

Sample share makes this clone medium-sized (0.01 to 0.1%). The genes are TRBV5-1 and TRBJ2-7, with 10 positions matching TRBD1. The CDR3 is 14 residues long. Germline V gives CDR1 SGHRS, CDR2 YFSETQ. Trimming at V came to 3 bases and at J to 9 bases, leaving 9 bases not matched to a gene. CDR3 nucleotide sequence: TGCGCCAGCAGCTCGGACAGGGGGTCCTGGGGGCAGTACTTC. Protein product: CASSSDRGSWGQYF.

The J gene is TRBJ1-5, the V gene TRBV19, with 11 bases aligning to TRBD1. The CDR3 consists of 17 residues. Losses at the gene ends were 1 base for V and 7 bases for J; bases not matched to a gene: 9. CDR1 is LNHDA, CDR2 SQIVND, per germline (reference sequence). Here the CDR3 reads CASSIGGTGGLNQPQHF. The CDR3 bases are TGTGCCAGTAGTATAGGCGGGACAGGGGGTCTTAACCAGCCCCAGCATTTT. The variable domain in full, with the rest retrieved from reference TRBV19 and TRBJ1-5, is DGGITQSPKYLFRKEGQNVTLSCEQNLNHDAMYWYRQDPGQGLRLIYYSQIVNDFQKGDIAEGYSVSREKKESFPLTVTSAQKNPTAFYLCASSIGGTGGLNQPQHFGDGTRLSIL.